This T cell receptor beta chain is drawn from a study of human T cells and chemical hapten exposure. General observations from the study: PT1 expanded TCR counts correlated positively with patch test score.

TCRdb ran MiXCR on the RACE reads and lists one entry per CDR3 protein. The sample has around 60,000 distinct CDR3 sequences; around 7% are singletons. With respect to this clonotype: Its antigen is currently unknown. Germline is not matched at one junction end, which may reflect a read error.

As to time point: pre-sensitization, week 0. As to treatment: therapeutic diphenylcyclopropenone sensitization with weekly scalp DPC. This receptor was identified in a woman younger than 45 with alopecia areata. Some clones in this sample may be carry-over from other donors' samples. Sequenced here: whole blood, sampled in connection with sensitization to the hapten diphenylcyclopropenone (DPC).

The CDR3 is CASTYLSNYGDTF. DNA for the CDR3: TGTGCCAGCACCTACTTGTCGAACTATGGCGACACCTTC. The chain employs TRBV12-3 or TRBV12-4 and TRBJ1-2; D unclear. The length of the CDR3 is 13 residues.